A selection of T cell receptor beta chains follows, all from one sample in a study of T cell responses to AZD1222 COVID-19 vaccine. The method was immunoSEQ multiplex PCR; TCRdb's version includes in-frame clones alone and lacks a portion of them. The top ten hold about 3.5% of the sample, which has 70,000 to 100,000 clones, 75% to 90% seen once. This material consisted of peripheral blood, taken 28 days after the second AZD1222 dose. All receptors come from an adult who received the AZD1222 COVID-19 vaccine. The CDR3 runs from the conserved cysteine through the conserved F or W. A D gene is named only where the DNA matches it firmly. Clone size appears in some rows only: once, few, many, or a class for an expanded clone.

d_call cdr3_length j_call v_call clone_size cdr3_aa cdr3_nt
- 13 TRBJ2-7 TRBV13 - CASSLGRAYEQYF TGTGCCAGCAGCTTAGGCCGGGCCTACGAGCAGTACTTC
- 13 TRBJ1-2 TRBV15 - CATSRTQGNGYTF TGTGCCACCAGCAGAACACAGGGCAATGGCTACACCTTC
TRBD1 15 TRBJ1-6 TRBV6-5 - CASSPKGQGVSPLHF TGTGCCAGCAGTCCCAAGGGACAGGGTGTTTCACCCCTCCACTTT
- 15 TRBJ1-1 TRBV3-1/TRBV3-2 - CASRHKGGGLTEAFF TGTGCCAGCCGCCACAAGGGGGGAGGTTTGACTGAAGCTTTCTTT
- 16 TRBJ1-5 TRBV7-2 - CASSLSSSGSGQPQHF TGTGCCAGCAGCCTATCAAGTTCGGGTTCGGGTCAGCCCCAGCATTTT
- 12 TRBJ1-5 TRBV28 - CASSGGNQPQHF TGTGCCAGCAGCGGGGGCAATCAGCCCCAGCATTTT
TRBD1 16 TRBJ1-5 TRBV3-1/TRBV3-2 - CASSAPDRDSNQPQHF TGTGCCAGCAGCGCTCCCGACAGGGACTCCAATCAGCCCCAGCATTTT
- 14 TRBJ2-2 TRBV6-1 - CASSELTNTGELFF TGTGCCAGCAGTGAACTTACGAACACCGGGGAGCTGTTTTTT
- 13 TRBJ2-2 TRBV5-6 - CASSFPATGELFF TGTGCCAGCAGCTTCCCTGCCACCGGGGAGCTGTTTTTT
- 17 TRBJ2-7 TRBV4-1 - CASSAMMRTPLPYEQYF TGCGCCAGCAGCGCCATGATGAGGACCCCTCTCCCCTACGAGCAGTACTTC
- 15 TRBJ1-1 TRBV7-2 - CASSLNAGENTEAFF TGTGCCAGCAGCCTTAACGCAGGAGAGAACACTGAAGCTTTCTTT
- 14 TRBJ1-1 TRBV28 - CASSPTGVGTEAFF TGTGCCAGCAGTCCAACGGGGGTGGGCACTGAAGCTTTCTTT
TRBD1 15 TRBJ2-1 TRBV5-1 once CASSTGQGLYNEQFF TGCGCCAGCAGCACCGGACAGGGGCTATACAATGAGCAGTTCTTC
- 17 TRBJ1-6 TRBV7-6 - CASSLAPERETNSPLHF TGTGCCAGCAGCTTAGCACCCGAGAGGGAAACTAATTCACCCCTCCACTTT
- 11 TRBJ1-1 TRBV28 - CASLGDTEAFF TGTGCCAGCCTGGGTGACACTGAAGCTTTCTTT
- 14 TRBJ1-5 TRBV28 - CASSLPGGHQPQHF TGTGCCAGCAGTTTGCCGGGGGGCCATCAGCCCCAGCATTTT
- 12 TRBJ2-5 TRBV6-5 - CASSTGAGPQYF TGTGCCAGCAGTACCGGGGCGGGGCCCCAGTACTTC
TRBD2 16 TRBJ2-3 TRBV7-9 - CASSPNKRGGKDTQYF TGTGCCAGCAGCCCAAACAAGCGGGGGGGCAAAGATACGCAGTATTTT
TRBD2 14 TRBJ2-1 TRBV7-8 few CASSTIAGGRVQFF TGTGCCAGCAGCACAATAGCGGGAGGGCGGGTGCAGTTCTTC
- 12 TRBJ1-1 TRBV20-1 - CSASNRASEAFF TGCAGTGCTAGTAACAGGGCATCTGAAGCTTTCTTT
- 15 TRBJ1-5 TRBV21-1 - CASSKARSYNQPQHF TGTGCCAGCAGCAAAGCGCGGTCCTACAATCAGCCCCAGCATTTT
- 14 TRBJ1-2 TRBV11-2 - CASSRLGGSYGYTF TGTGCCAGCAGCCGACTGGGGGGAAGCTATGGCTACACCTTC
- 14 TRBJ1-1 TRBV6-2/TRBV6-3 - CASSYVGANTEAFF TGTGCCAGCAGTTACGTGGGGGCGAACACTGAAGCTTTCTTT
- 11 TRBJ1-6 TRBV20-1 - CSATPNSPLHF TGCAGTGCTACACCTAATTCACCCCTCCACTTT
TRBD2 16 TRBJ2-7 TRBV7-2 - CASSLVAGVGGGEQYF TGTGCCAGCAGCTTAGTAGCGGGAGTAGGTGGTGGCGAGCAGTACTTC
- 16 TRBJ1-2 TRBV2 - CASSVTARPYNYGYTF TGTGCCAGCAGTGTTACGGCAAGACCGTATAACTATGGCTACACCTTC
- 12 TRBJ1-5 TRBV7-3 - CASRYGTPAQHF TGTGCCAGCAGATACGGGACTCCGGCCCAGCATTTT
TRBD1 13 TRBJ1-2 TRBV7-9 - CASTSDRVHGYTF TGTGCCAGCACCTCCGACAGGGTCCATGGCTACACCTTC
- 14 TRBJ2-2 TRBV3-1/TRBV3-2 few CASSQYRETGELFF TGTGCCAGCAGCCAATACAGGGAGACCGGGGAGCTGTTTTTT